The rows below give T cell receptor beta chains drawn from one sample of a study of blood T cells in healthy people across ages. TCRdb itself ran the 5' RACE reads through MiXCR, one entry per CDR3 protein. The repertoire holds 850,000 to 1,300,000 distinct CDR3 sequences, with around 45% as singletons. The sample taken for sequencing was blood. These receptors were collected from a woman aged 55-70 years in good health. The CDR3 runs from the conserved cysteine through the conserved F or W. The D gene is left open where the match is weak. A clone size is listed for some rows: how often the clone was seen (once, few, many), or a class if it is expanded.

CDR3aa: CASSLKDRLQPQHF; CDR3nt: TGTGCCAGCAGCTTAAAGGACAGGCTTCAGCCCCAGCATTTT; abundance: NA; v_gene: TRBV7-8; d_gene: TRBD1; j_gene: TRBJ1-5
CDR3aa: CASSGGAGSKDTQYF; CDR3nt: TGTGCCAGCAGTGGGGGGGCCGGATCCAAAGATACGCAGTATTTT; abundance: NA; v_gene: TRBV2; d_gene: NA; j_gene: TRBJ2-3
CDR3aa: CASHGAGGINEQYF; CDR3nt: TGTGCCAGCCACGGGGCAGGGGGCATCAACGAGCAGTACTTC; abundance: NA; v_gene: TRBV6-1; d_gene: TRBD1; j_gene: TRBJ2-7
CDR3aa: CASRLGLEKDNEQFF; CDR3nt: TGTGCCAGCAGACTTGGACTAGAGAAGGACAATGAGCAGTTCTTC; abundance: few; v_gene: TRBV6-2/TRBV6-3; d_gene: TRBD2; j_gene: TRBJ2-1
CDR3aa: CSAKRRLYQETQYF; CDR3nt: TGTAGTGCTAAAAGGCGGCTTTACCAAGAGACCCAGTACTTC; abundance: NA; v_gene: TRBV20-1; d_gene: NA; j_gene: TRBJ2-5
CDR3aa: CSVEDPKGGCGYTF; CDR3nt: TGCAGCGTTGAAGATCCGAAGGGCGGCTGTGGCTACACCTTC; abundance: NA; v_gene: TRBV29-1; d_gene: NA; j_gene: TRBJ1-2
CDR3aa: CASSITEVIATYNEQFF; CDR3nt: TGTGCCAGCAGCATAACCGAGGTCATAGCGACCTACAATGAGCAGTTCTTC; abundance: few; v_gene: TRBV5-5; d_gene: NA; j_gene: TRBJ2-1
CDR3aa: CASRGRAGAYEQYF; CDR3nt: TGTGCCAGTCGGGGGCGAGCGGGAGCCTACGAGCAGTACTTC; abundance: NA; v_gene: TRBV7-9; d_gene: TRBD2; j_gene: TRBJ2-7
CDR3aa: CAWRGQGLAEAFF; CDR3nt: TGTGCCTGGAGGGGACAGGGGTTGGCTGAAGCTTTCTTT; abundance: NA; v_gene: TRBV30; d_gene: TRBD1; j_gene: TRBJ1-1
CDR3aa: CASSPLRLAGNTDTQYF; CDR3nt: TGTGCCAGCTCACCCTTACGACTAGCGGGGAACACAGATACGCAGTATTTT; abundance: once; v_gene: TRBV18; d_gene: TRBD2; j_gene: TRBJ2-3
CDR3aa: CASSLDWQGAGDYEQYF; CDR3nt: TGTGCCAGCAGCTTGGATTGGCAAGGTGCGGGGGACTACGAGCAGTACTTC; abundance: NA; v_gene: TRBV5-8; d_gene: TRBD2; j_gene: TRBJ2-7
CDR3aa: CSARDGQRSINYEQYF; CDR3nt: TGCAGTGCTAGAGATGGACAGAGATCGATTAACTACGAGCAGTACTTC; abundance: NA; v_gene: TRBV20-1; d_gene: NA; j_gene: TRBJ2-7
CDR3aa: CASSPGLAVSQETQYF; CDR3nt: TGTGCCAGCAGCCCGGGACTAGCGGTATCACAAGAGACCCAGTACTTC; abundance: NA; v_gene: TRBV11-2; d_gene: TRBD2; j_gene: TRBJ2-5
CDR3aa: CSVVVPTSAQYF; CDR3nt: TGCAGCGTTGTAGTCCCCACGTCGGCCCAGTACTTC; abundance: few; v_gene: TRBV29-1; d_gene: NA; j_gene: TRBJ2-5
CDR3aa: CASTSRGIQYF; CDR3nt: TGTGCCAGTACTTCCCGGGGTATTCAGTACTTC; abundance: NA; v_gene: TRBV28; d_gene: NA; j_gene: TRBJ2-4
CDR3aa: CSARVAGGVDTQYF; CDR3nt: TGCAGTGCTAGAGTAGCGGGAGGAGTGGATACGCAGTATTTT; abundance: NA; v_gene: TRBV20-1; d_gene: TRBD2; j_gene: TRBJ2-3
CDR3aa: CASRGTGSNYGYTF; CDR3nt: TGTGCCAGCAGAGGGACAGGGAGTAACTATGGCTACACCTTC; abundance: many; v_gene: TRBV25-1; d_gene: TRBD1; j_gene: TRBJ1-2
CDR3aa: CASSPLLSGEKQFF; CDR3nt: TGTGCCAGCTCACCACTCTTGAGCGGAGAGAAGCAGTTCTTC; abundance: NA; v_gene: TRBV18; d_gene: NA; j_gene: TRBJ2-1
CDR3aa: CASSQVVGGSRHEQFF; CDR3nt: TGTGCCAGCAGCCAAGTGGTAGGCGGGAGCCGGCATGAGCAGTTCTTC; abundance: NA; v_gene: TRBV3-1; d_gene: TRBD2; j_gene: TRBJ2-1
CDR3aa: CASSGTGWDYGYTF; CDR3nt: TGTGCCAGCAGTGGAACAGGGTGGGACTATGGCTACACCTTC; abundance: few; v_gene: TRBV28; d_gene: NA; j_gene: TRBJ1-2
CDR3aa: CASSPQGGSSEQYF; CDR3nt: TGTGCCAGCAGCCCCCAAGGAGGATCTAGCGAGCAGTACTTC; abundance: few; v_gene: TRBV7-2; d_gene: NA; j_gene: TRBJ2-7
CDR3aa: CASSQGKGQGSEKLFF; CDR3nt: TGTGCCAGCAGCCAAGGCAAGGGACAGGGGAGTGAAAAACTGTTTTTT; abundance: NA; v_gene: TRBV4-2; d_gene: TRBD1; j_gene: TRBJ1-4
CDR3aa: CASSPSSGSGETQYF; CDR3nt: TGCGCCAGCAGCCCTTCTAGCGGGAGTGGTGAGACCCAGTACTTC; abundance: NA; v_gene: TRBV5-1; d_gene: TRBD2; j_gene: TRBJ2-5
CDR3aa: CASSPVMGKNIQYF; CDR3nt: TGTGCCAGCAGTCCTGTGATGGGGAAAAACATTCAGTACTTC; abundance: few; v_gene: TRBV28; d_gene: NA; j_gene: TRBJ2-4
CDR3aa: CASSTRTGVVRTQYF; CDR3nt: TGTGCCAGCAGTACGCGGACAGGGGTTGTACGTACGCAGTATTTT; abundance: NA; v_gene: TRBV2; d_gene: TRBD1; j_gene: TRBJ2-3
CDR3aa: CASSSSSGGGYTQYF; CDR3nt: TGTGCCAGCAGCTCCTCTAGCGGGGGAGGGTATACGCAGTATTTT; abundance: few; v_gene: TRBV7-2; d_gene: TRBD2; j_gene: TRBJ2-3
CDR3aa: CSASPGTVDYEQYF; CDR3nt: TGCAGTGCATCGCCCGGGACTGTGGACTACGAGCAGTACTTC; abundance: NA; v_gene: TRBV20-1; d_gene: NA; j_gene: TRBJ2-7
CDR3aa: CASSYSTSREYLAYEQYF; CDR3nt: TGTGCCAGCAGTTACTCGACATCGCGGGAGTATCTGGCCTACGAGCAGTACTTC; abundance: NA; v_gene: TRBV6-5; d_gene: TRBD2; j_gene: TRBJ2-7
CDR3aa: CASSSPGEPLETQYF; CDR3nt: TGTGCCAGCAGTTCCCCGGGAGAGCCCCTAGAGACCCAGTACTTC; abundance: NA; v_gene: TRBV28; d_gene: NA; j_gene: TRBJ2-5
CDR3aa: CASSQAVYNEQFF; CDR3nt: TGTGCCAGCAGTCAAGCGGTCTACAATGAGCAGTTCTTC; abundance: NA; v_gene: TRBV6-2/TRBV6-3; d_gene: NA; j_gene: TRBJ2-1